The rows below give T cell receptor beta chains drawn from one sample of a study of cytomegalovirus exposure and HLA in healthy donors. TCRdb keeps only in-frame clones here, not all; method: immunoSEQ multiplex PCR. The sample is made up of 140,000 to 150,000 clones, and the top ten hold about 0.96% of it. Sequences were obtained from PBMCs. All receptors derive from a male donor in good health and CMV-seronegative. Each CDR3 is given with its conserved first and last residue. A D gene is named only where the DNA matches it firmly.

>TRBV6-1|TRBJ1-1|.
CASQGGGAWTEAFF
TGTGCCAGCCAGGGTGGGGGGGCTTGGACTGAAGCTTTCTTT
>TRBV6-4|TRBJ2-1|.
CASSDSASNEQFF
TGTGCCAGCAGTGACTCGGCTAGCAATGAGCAGTTCTTC
>TRBV5-4|TRBJ2-3|TRBD2
CASSSRLADTDTQYF
TGTGCCAGCAGCTCTAGACTAGCCGACACAGATACGCAGTATTTT
>TRBV11-2|TRBJ1-4|.
CASSFGGAAEKLFF
TGTGCCAGCAGCTTCGGCGGGGCCGCCGAAAAACTGTTTTTT
>TRBV6-1|TRBJ1-5|TRBD1
CASSDPGQGWGGPQHF
TGTGCCAGCAGTGACCCGGGACAGGGATGGGGGGGGCCCCAGCATTTT
>TRBV28|TRBJ2-5|.
CASSLGPTETQYF
TGTGCCAGCAGTTTGGGGCCCACAGAGACCCAGTACTTC
>TRBV9|TRBJ1-1|.
CASSVDYQGPVNTEAFF
TGTGCCAGCAGCGTAGATTATCAGGGGCCCGTGAACACTGAAGCTTTCTTT
>TRBV5-6|TRBJ1-1|TRBD1
CASSLRDRGTEAFF
TGTGCCAGCAGCCTTCGGGACAGGGGGACTGAAGCTTTCTTT
>TRBV30|TRBJ1-4|TRBD1
CASAGTGNEKLFF
TGTGCCAGCGCCGGGACAGGGAACGAAAAACTGTTTTTT
>TRBV30|TRBJ2-5|TRBD1
CAWKGAFQETQYF
TGTGCCTGGAAGGGGGCCTTCCAAGAGACCCAGTACTTC
>TRBV7-9|TRBJ2-1|.
CASTDLDSISYNEQFF
TGTGCCAGCACCGACTTGGACAGCATCTCCTACAATGAGCAGTTCTTC
>TRBV19|TRBJ1-1|TRBD1
CASSNRGTEAFF
TGTGCCAGTAGTAACAGGGGCACTGAAGCTTTCTTT
>TRBV7-6|TRBJ2-3|.
CASSVDSPVLKDTQYF
TGTGCCAGCAGCGTGGACAGCCCCGTACTAAAAGATACGCAGTATTTT
>TRBV19|TRBJ1-2|.
CASSSASGRNYGYTF
TGTGCCAGTAGTAGCGCGAGCGGGCGGAACTATGGCTACACCTTC
>TRBV7-9|TRBJ1-3|.
CASSLDMTDSINTIYF
TGTGCCAGCAGCTTAGATATGACAGATTCCATAAACACCATATATTTT
>TRBV5-1|TRBJ2-3|TRBD1
CASSWGQITDTQYF
TGCGCCAGCAGCTGGGGACAGATCACAGATACGCAGTATTTT
>TRBV11-2|TRBJ2-5|.
CASSPEETQYF
TGTGCCAGCAGCCCTGAAGAGACCCAGTACTTC
>TRBV5-8|TRBJ2-7|.
CASSTQTGLLEQYF
TGTGCCAGCAGCACTCAGACAGGTCTACTAGAGCAGTACTTC
>TRBV6-4|TRBJ2-2|TRBD2
CASSSLAGGGELFF
TGTGCCAGCAGTTCACTAGCGGGAGGCGGGGAGCTGTTTTTT
>TRBV30|TRBJ1-6|.
CAWSVGKVRGQGKPNSPLHF
TGTGCCTGGAGTGTAGGAAAGGTAAGGGGACAAGGGAAGCCAAATTCACCCCTCCACTTT
>TRBV4-2|TRBJ2-5|TRBD2
CASSQFTSGGNQETQYF
TGTGCCAGCAGCCAATTTACTAGCGGGGGAAACCAAGAGACCCAGTACTTC
>TRBV9|TRBJ2-1|TRBD2
CASSPTGWLAGGPREQFF
TGTGCCAGCAGCCCTACAGGTTGGCTAGCGGGAGGGCCAAGGGAGCAGTTCTTC
>TRBV7-8|TRBJ1-6|.
CASSLKRQLNSPLHF
TGTGCCAGCAGCCTCAAGCGACAGCTAAATTCACCCCTCCACTTT
>TRBV30|TRBJ2-1|TRBD2
CAWTTGTSLYNEQFF
TGTGCCTGGACAACCGGGACTAGCCTCTACAATGAGCAGTTCTTC
>TRBV7-2|TRBJ1-4|.
CASSPTGKNEKLFF
TGTGCCAGCAGCCCCACAGGGAAGAATGAAAAACTGTTTTTT
>TRBV19|TRBJ1-5|.
CASSYLGGFGGNQPQHF
TGTGCCAGTAGTTACCTCGGAGGGTTTGGCGGCAATCAGCCCCAGCATTTT
>TRBV6-1|TRBJ1-2|TRBD1
CASSEAGTGYGYTF
TGTGCCAGCAGTGAAGCCGGGACAGGGTATGGCTACACCTTC
>TRBV7-2|TRBJ2-1|TRBD2
CASSPQTSGRTYNEQFF
TGTGCCAGCAGCCCCCAGACTAGCGGGAGGACCTACAATGAGCAGTTCTTC
>TRBV28|TRBJ1-1|.
CASSLAGPMNTEAFF
TGTGCCAGCAGTTTAGCGGGCCCTATGAACACTGAAGCTTTCTTT
>TRBV30|TRBJ1-1|.
CAWSPQAGTEAFF
TGTGCCTGGAGTCCCCAGGCGGGGACTGAAGCTTTCTTT
>TRBV27|TRBJ2-7|.
CASSSIGPTGEQYF
TGTGCCAGCAGTTCGATAGGGCCGACGGGGGAGCAGTACTTC
>TRBV4-3|TRBJ2-1|.
CASSQGGGPFNEQFF
TGCGCCAGCAGCCAAGGGGGGGGGCCCTTCAATGAGCAGTTCTTC
>TRBV18|TRBJ1-2|TRBD1
CASSPGQGEGYTF
TGTGCCAGCTCACCGGGACAGGGGGAAGGCTACACCTTC
>TRBV27|TRBJ2-3|.
CASSEMGRGPDTQYF
TGTGCCAGCAGTGAAATGGGGCGGGGACCAGATACGCAGTATTTT
>TRBV2|TRBJ2-7|.
CASSVIGLKSSYEQYF
TGTGCCAGCAGCGTCATTGGACTAAAGAGCTCCTACGAGCAGTACTTC
>TRBV9|TRBJ2-7|TRBD1
CASSVAGTGSYEQYF
TGTGCCAGCAGCGTAGCCGGGACAGGGAGCTACGAGCAGTACTTC
>TRBV18|TRBJ1-2|TRBD1
CASSHGTAYGYTF
TGTGCCAGCTCACATGGGACAGCTTATGGCTACACCTTC
>TRBV12-5|TRBJ2-2|.
CASGLYSGELFF
TGTGCTAGTGGTTTGTATTCCGGGGAGCTGTTTTTT
>TRBV6-1|TRBJ1-1|.
CASSEHRTVTEAFF
TGTGCCAGCAGTGAACACCGGACAGTCACTGAAGCTTTCTTT
>TRBV27|TRBJ2-1|.
CASSFTEIHEQFF
TGTGCCAGCAGTTTTACGGAGATCCATGAGCAGTTCTTC
>TRBV27|TRBJ2-7|.
CASSLLSSYEQYF
TGTGCCAGCAGTTTATTGAGCTCCTACGAGCAGTACTTC
>TRBV5-1|TRBJ1-5|.
CASSLGTGTEYQPQHF
TGCGCCAGCAGCTTGGGGACCGGGACTGAGTATCAGCCCCAGCATTTT
>TRBV27|TRBJ1-2|.
CASSLNGANYGYTF
TGTGCCAGCAGTTTAAACGGGGCTAACTATGGCTACACCTTC
>TRBV6-1|TRBJ1-2|TRBD1
CASSEGTGITDGYTF
TGTGCCAGCAGTGAAGGGACAGGGATTACCGATGGCTACACCTTC
>TRBV19|TRBJ1-1|TRBD1
CASSIYPTGEAFF
TGTGCCAGTAGTATCTACCCGACAGGGGAAGCTTTCTTT
>TRBV19|TRBJ1-4|.
CASSSPRRSESNEKLFF
TGTGCCAGTAGTTCCCCCCGGAGGAGCGAGTCTAATGAAAAACTGTTTTTT
>TRBV6-1|TRBJ1-5|.
CASSESGGLGQPQHF
TGTGCCAGCAGTGAATCCGGGGGTTTGGGTCAGCCCCAGCATTTT
>TRBV11-2|TRBJ2-5|.
CASSFDRGLTETQYF
TGTGCCAGCAGCTTCGATAGGGGGTTGACAGAGACCCAGTACTTC
>TRBV19|TRBJ2-3|.
CASSMLALTDTQYF
TGTGCCAGTAGTATGCTAGCGCTCACAGATACGCAGTATTTT
>TRBV29-1|TRBJ2-1|.
CSVLPLAYNEQFF
TGCAGCGTACTACCACTCGCCTACAATGAGCAGTTCTTC
>TRBV6-5|TRBJ2-5|TRBD2
CASSYSTAGDETQYF
TGTGCCAGCAGTTACTCGACTGCGGGGGATGAGACCCAGTACTTC
>TRBV9|TRBJ2-1|.
CASSATRTQGYNEQFF
TGTGCCAGCAGCGCTACACGGACCCAGGGCTACAATGAGCAGTTCTTC
>TRBV6-4|TRBJ2-3|TRBD2
CASSDGTSGSTDTQYF
TGTGCCAGCAGTGACGGGACTAGCGGGAGCACAGATACGCAGTATTTT
>TRBV28|TRBJ2-7|TRBD1
CASSTTGSSYEQYF
TGTGCCAGCAGTACGACAGGGTCCTCCTACGAGCAGTACTTC
>TRBV28|TRBJ1-3|.
CASSSGNTIYF
TGTGCCAGCAGTTCGGGAAACACCATATATTTT